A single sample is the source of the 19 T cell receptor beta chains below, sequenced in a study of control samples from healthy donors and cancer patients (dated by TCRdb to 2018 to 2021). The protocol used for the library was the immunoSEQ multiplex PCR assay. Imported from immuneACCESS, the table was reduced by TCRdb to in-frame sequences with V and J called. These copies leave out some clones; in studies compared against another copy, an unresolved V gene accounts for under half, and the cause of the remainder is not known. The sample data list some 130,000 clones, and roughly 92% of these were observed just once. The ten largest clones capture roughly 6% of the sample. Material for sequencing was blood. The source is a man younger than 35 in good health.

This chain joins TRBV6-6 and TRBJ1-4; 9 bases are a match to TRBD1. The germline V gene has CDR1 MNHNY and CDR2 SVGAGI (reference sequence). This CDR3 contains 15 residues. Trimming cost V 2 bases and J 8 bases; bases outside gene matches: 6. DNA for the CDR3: TGTGCCAGCAGTTACGTCGACAGGGGGAAGGAAAAACTGTTTTTT. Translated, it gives CASSYVDRGKEKLFF.

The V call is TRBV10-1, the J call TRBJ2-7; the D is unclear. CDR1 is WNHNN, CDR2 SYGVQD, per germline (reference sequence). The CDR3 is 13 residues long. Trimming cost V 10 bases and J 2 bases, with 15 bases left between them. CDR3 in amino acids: CATSGVPTYEQYF. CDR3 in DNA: TGCGCCACCTCCGGAGTGCCTACCTACGAGCAGTACTTC.

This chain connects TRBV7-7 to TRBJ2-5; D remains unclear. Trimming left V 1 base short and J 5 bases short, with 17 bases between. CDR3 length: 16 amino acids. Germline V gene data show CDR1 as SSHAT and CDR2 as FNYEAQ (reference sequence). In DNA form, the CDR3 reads TGTGCCAGCAGCTTAGGCCTCACCGTGGGATGGGAGACCCAGTACTTC. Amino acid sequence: CASSLGLTVGWETQYF.

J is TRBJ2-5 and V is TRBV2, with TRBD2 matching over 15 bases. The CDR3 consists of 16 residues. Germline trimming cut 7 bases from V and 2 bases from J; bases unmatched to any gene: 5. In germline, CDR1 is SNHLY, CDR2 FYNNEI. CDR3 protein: CASTPGLAGGQETQYF. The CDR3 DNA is TGTGCCAGCACTCCGGGACTAGCGGGGGGTCAAGAGACCCAGTACTTC.

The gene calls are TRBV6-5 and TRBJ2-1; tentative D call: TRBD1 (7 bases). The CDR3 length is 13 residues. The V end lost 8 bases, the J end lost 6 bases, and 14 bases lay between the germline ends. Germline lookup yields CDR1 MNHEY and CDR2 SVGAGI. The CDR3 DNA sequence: TGTGCCAGCTGGAGGGGGCCCCCCAATGAGCAGTTCTTC. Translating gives CASWRGPPNEQFF.

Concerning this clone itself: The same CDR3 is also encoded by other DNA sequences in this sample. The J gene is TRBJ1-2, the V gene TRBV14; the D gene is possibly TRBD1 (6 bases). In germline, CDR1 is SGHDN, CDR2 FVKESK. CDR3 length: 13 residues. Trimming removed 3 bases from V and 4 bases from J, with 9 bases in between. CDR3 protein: CASSQGQVYGYTF. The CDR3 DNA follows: TGTGCCAGCAGCCAGGGACAAGTCTATGGCTACACCTTC.

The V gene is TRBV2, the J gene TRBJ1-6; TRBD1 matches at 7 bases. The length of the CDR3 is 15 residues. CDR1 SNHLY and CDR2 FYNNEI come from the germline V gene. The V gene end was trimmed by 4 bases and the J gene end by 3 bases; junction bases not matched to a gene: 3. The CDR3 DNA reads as TGTGCCAGCAGTGGGACAGGCGGCTATAATTCACCCCTCCACTTT. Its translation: CASSGTGGYNSPLHF.

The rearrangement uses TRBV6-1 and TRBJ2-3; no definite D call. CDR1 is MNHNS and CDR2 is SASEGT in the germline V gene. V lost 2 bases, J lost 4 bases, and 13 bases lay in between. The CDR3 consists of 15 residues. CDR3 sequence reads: CASSERGVGADTQYF. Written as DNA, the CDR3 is TGTGCCAGCAGTGAAAGAGGAGTAGGAGCAGATACGCAGTATTTT.

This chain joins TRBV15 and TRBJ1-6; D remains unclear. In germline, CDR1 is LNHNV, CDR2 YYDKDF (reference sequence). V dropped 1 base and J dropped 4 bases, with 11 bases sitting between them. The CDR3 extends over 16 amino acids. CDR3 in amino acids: CATSRGEGHYNSPLHF. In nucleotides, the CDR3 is TGTGCCACCAGCAGAGGGGAAGGGCATTATAATTCACCCCTCCACTTT.

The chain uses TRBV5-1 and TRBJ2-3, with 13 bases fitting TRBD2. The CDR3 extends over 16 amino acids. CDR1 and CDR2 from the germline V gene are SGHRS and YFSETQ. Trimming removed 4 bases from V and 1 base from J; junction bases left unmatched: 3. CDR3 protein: CASSGGTSGGTDTQYF. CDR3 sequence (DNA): TGCGCCAGCAGCGGAGGGACTAGCGGGGGCACAGATACGCAGTATTTT.

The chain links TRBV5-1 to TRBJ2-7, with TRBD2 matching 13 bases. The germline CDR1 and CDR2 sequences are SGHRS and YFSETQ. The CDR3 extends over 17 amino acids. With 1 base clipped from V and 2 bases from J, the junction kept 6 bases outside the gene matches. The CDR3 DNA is TGCGCCAGCAGCTTGAAACGACTAGCGGGGGGAACCTACGAGCAGTACTTC. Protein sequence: CASSLKRLAGGTYEQYF.

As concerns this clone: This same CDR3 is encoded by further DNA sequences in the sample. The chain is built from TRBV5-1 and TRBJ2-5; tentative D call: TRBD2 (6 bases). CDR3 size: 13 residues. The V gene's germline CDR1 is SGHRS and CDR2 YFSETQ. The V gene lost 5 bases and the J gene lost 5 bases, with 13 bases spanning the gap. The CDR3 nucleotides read TGCGCCAGCAGGAAGGGAGGCGAGGAGACCCAGTACTTC. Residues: CASRKGGEETQYF. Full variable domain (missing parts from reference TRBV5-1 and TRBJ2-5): KAGVTQTPRYLIKTRGQQVTLSCSPISGHRSVSWYQQTPGQGLQFLFEYFSETQRNKGNFPGRFSGRQFSNSRSEMNVSTLELGDSALYLCASRKGGEETQYFGPGTRLLVL.

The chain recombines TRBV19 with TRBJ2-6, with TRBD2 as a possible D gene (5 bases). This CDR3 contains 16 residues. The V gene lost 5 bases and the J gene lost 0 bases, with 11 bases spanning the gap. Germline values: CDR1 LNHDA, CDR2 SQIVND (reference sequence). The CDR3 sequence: CASSDYYSSGANVLTF. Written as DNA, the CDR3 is TGTGCCAGTAGTGACTATTATAGCTCTGGGGCCAACGTCCTGACTTTC.

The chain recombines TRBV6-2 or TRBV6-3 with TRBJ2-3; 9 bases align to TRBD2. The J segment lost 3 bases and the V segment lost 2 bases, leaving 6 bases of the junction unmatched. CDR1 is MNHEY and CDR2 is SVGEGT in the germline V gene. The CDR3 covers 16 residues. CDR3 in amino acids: CASSYRRGGGTDTQYF. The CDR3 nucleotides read TGTGCCAGCAGTTACAGGCGCGGGGGGGGAACAGATACGCAGTATTTT.

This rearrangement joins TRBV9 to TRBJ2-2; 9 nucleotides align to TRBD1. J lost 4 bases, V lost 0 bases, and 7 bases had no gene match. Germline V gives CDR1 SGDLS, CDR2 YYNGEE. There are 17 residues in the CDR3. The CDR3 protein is CASSVGAGQGPTGELFF. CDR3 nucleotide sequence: TGTGCCAGCAGCGTAGGTGCAGGACAGGGGCCCACCGGGGAGCTGTTTTTT. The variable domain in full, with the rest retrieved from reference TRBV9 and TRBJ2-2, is DSGVTQTPKHLITATGQRVTLRCSPRSGDLSVYWYQQSLDQGLQFLIQYYNGEERAKGNILERFSAQQFPDLHSELNLSSLELGDSALYFCASSVGAGQGPTGELFFGEGSRLTVL.

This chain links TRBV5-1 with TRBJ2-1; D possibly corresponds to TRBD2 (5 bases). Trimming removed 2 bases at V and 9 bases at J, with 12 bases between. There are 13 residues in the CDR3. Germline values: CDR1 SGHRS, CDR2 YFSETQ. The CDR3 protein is CASSLGLYGEQFF. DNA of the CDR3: TGCGCCAGCAGCTTAGGACTTTACGGTGAGCAGTTCTTC.

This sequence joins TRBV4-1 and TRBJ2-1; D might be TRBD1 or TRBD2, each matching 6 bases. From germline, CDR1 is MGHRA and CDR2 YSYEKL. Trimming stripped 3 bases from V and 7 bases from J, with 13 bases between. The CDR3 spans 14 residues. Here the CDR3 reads CASSHVGGRNEQFF. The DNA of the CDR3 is TGCGCCAGCAGCCATGTGGGGGGCCGGAATGAGCAGTTCTTC.

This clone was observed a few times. The CDR3 nucleotides read TGCAGCGTTAACAGGGGGCATCGGGTAACTGAAGCTTTCTTT. This translates into CSVNRGHRVTEAFF. V gene TRBV29-1 combines with J gene TRBJ1-1; 9 bases map to TRBD1. V was clipped by 5 bases and J by 5 bases; unmatched bases: 9. This CDR3 region has 14 residues. Germline CDR1 SQVTM, CDR2 ANQGSEA.

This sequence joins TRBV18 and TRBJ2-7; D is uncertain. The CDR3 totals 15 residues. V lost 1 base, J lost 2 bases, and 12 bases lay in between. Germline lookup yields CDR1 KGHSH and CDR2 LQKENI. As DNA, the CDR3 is TGTGCCAGCTCACCACGTCCGGACGCGCCCTACGAGCAGTACTTC. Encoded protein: CASSPRPDAPYEQYF.